This T cell receptor beta chain was captured in a study of blood T cell repertoires in COVID-19. Across the study: Samples came from the United States, Italy and Spain, spanning acute and convalescent COVID-19. PBMCs, B-cell-depleted T cells, or T cells were the source of the cDNA or gDNA that made up the material.

The count of this clone is one. As handled by the study authors: Amplified reference gene primers provided the basis for estimating nucleated cell counts. TCRdb's table, derived via immunoSEQ multiplex PCR, lists solely in-frame clones and lacks some. V and J calls and clone size follow that table, whereas D and trimming were derived from the DNA. The repertoire includes 30,000 to 40,000 clones, 65% to 90% of them detected once, and approximately 6% sits in the top ten. Trimming pared 1 base from V and 0 bases from J, leaving 11 bases between. The CDR3 runs to 16 residues. The germline V gene encodes CDR1 SGDLS and CDR2 YYNGEE.

The sequencing input was peripheral blood. V is TRBV9 and J is TRBJ2-1; D perhaps matches TRBD2 (6 bases). This clonotype was sampled from a woman of 80 years or more with active or convalescent COVID-19. The CDR3 DNA is TGTGCCAGCAGCGTACAGGGCGGGAACTCCTACAATGAGCAGTTCTTC. Translated, it gives CASSVQGGNSYNEQFF.